The 8 T cell receptor beta chains listed next were all sequenced from one sample in a study of T cells in localized non-small cell lung cancer. The protocol was immunoSEQ multiplex PCR, while the TCRdb copy is restricted to in-frame clones and leaves out a portion. The sample lists 35,000 to 50,000 clones, roughly 77% occurring once. Material: PBMCs, obtained before any cancer treatment. The receptors come from a woman aged 40-75 years with stage II squamous cell lung carcinoma.

The chain joins TRBV6-5 to TRBJ2-5; D unresolved. CDR3 length equals 14 residues. Germline V CDR1 and CDR2: MNHEY, SVGAGI. V was cut by 5 bases and J by 3 bases, with 13 bases left in between. For the CDR3, the DNA is TGTGCCAGCAGTCGAAACCGAACTAAAGAGACCCAGTACTTC. The encoded protein is CASSRNRTKETQYF.

The rearrangement links TRBV7-8 to TRBJ2-2; D gene ambiguous. This CDR3 region has 14 residues. The germline V gene encodes CDR1 SGHVS and CDR2 FQNEAQ. The V end was cut by 5 bases, the J end by 6 bases, with 13 bases between. CDR3 amino acids: CASSHYSIPGELFF. The CDR3 bases are TGTGCCAGCAGCCACTACTCAATCCCCGGGGAGCTGTTTTTT.

The rearrangement uses TRBV7-6 and TRBJ1-1; 9 nucleotides line up with TRBD1. This CDR3 contains 11 residues. Germline-derived CDR1 and CDR2 are SGHVS and FNYEAQ. Trimming at V came to 5 bases and at J to 8 bases, leaving 0 bases not matched to a gene. The CDR3 DNA is TGTGCCAGCAGCGGACAGGGGGAAGCTTTCTTT. It translates to CASSGQGEAFF.

This clone was observed a single time. This rearrangement joins TRBV19 to TRBJ2-1; the D call may be TRBD1 or TRBD2 (5 bases each). The CDR3 spans 13 residues. CDR1 is LNHDA and CDR2 is SQIVND in the germline V gene (reference sequence). Trimming left V 10 bases short and J 9 bases short, with 19 bases between. The CDR3 DNA reads TGTGCCACCCGCCACCCCAGTGGGGGTGAGCAGTTCTTC. Its protein product is CATRHPSGGEQFF. Together with reference TRBV19 and TRBJ2-1, the CDR3 gives the full variable domain: DGGITQSPKYLFRKEGQNVTLSCEQNLNHDAMYWYRQDPGQGLRLIYYSQIVNDFQKGDIAEGYSVSREKKESFPLTVTSAQKNPTAFYLCATRHPSGGEQFFGPGTRLTVL.

This clone was detected only once. The chain joins TRBV7-2 to TRBJ2-1; 7 bases map to TRBD2. The germline gives CDR1 SGHTA, CDR2 FQGNSA. The J segment lost 0 bases and the V segment lost 5 bases, leaving 7 bases of the junction unmatched. This CDR3 spans 16 amino acids. CDR3 sequence reads: CASSQTSAGSYNEQFF. For the CDR3, the DNA is TGTGCCAGCAGCCAAACTAGCGCGGGCTCCTACAATGAGCAGTTCTTC.

The rearrangement links TRBV28 to TRBJ1-6; no firm D call. There are 12 residues in the CDR3. In germline, CDR1 is MDHEN, CDR2 SYDVKM. V was shortened by 8 bases and J by 7 bases, with 9 bases between the two germline ends. The CDR3 sequence is CASGERNSPLHF. The CDR3 region has the DNA TGTGCCAGCGGCGAACGGAATTCACCCCTCCACTTT.

The V gene is TRBV19, the J gene TRBJ2-1; TRBD1 matches at 8 bases. V gave up 6 bases and J gave up 6 bases; unmatched junction bases: 10. The CDR3 is made up of 15 amino acids. Germline V CDR1 and CDR2: LNHDA, SQIVND (reference sequence). DNA for the CDR3: TGTGCCAGTAGAGTCGACAGGGGAGGAATCAATGAGCAGTTCTTC. Translated: CASRVDRGGINEQFF.

A few counts support this clone. The V call is TRBV7-2, the J call TRBJ1-1; perhaps TRBD1 as D (5 bases). With 8 bases removed from V and 1 base from J, the gap between germline ends came to 11 bases. Germline V gene sequence: CDR1 SGHTA, CDR2 FQGNSA. This CDR3 region has 13 residues. The CDR3 loop reads CASGEGPNTEAFF. The CDR3 DNA is TGTGCCAGCGGGGAGGGGCCGAACACTGAAGCTTTCTTT.